This T cell receptor beta chain was sequenced in a study of shared clonotypes between healthy human individuals. Germline values: CDR1 MNHEY, CDR2 SMNVEV (reference sequence). Trimming took 3 bases from V and 7 from J, leaving 9 bases between them. This CDR3 comprises 13 residues. Genomic DNA (from each subset) was split evenly across several immunoSEQ plates. The repertoire was sequenced with immunoSEQ multiplex PCR; TCRdb's copy has only in-frame clones and lacks some. The sample has some 510,000 clones, 79% seen once. The clonotype originates from a middle-aged woman in good health. Some clones in this sample may be carry-over from other donors' samples. The chain combines TRBV27 with TRBJ2-2; possible D gene TRBD2, 6 bases. Sequencing input: PBMCs. CDR3 DNA sequence: TGTGCCAGCAGTTTTAGCGGTGGCGGGGAGCTGTTTTTT. This codes for CASSFSGGGELFF.